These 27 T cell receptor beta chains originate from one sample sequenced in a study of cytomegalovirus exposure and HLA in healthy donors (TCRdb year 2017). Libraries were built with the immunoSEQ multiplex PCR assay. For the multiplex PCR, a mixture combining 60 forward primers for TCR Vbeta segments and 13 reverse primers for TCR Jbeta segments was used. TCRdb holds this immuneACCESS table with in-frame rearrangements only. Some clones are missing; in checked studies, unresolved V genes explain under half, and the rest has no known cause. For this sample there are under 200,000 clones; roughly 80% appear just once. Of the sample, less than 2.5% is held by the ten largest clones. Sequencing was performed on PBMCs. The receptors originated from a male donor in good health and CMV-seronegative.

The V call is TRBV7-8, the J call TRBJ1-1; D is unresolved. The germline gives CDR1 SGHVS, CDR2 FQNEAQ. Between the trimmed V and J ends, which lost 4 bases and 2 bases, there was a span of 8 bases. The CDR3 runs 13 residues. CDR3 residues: CASSSPLNTEAFF. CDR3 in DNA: TGTGCCAGCAGCTCCCCGTTAAACACTGAAGCTTTCTTT.

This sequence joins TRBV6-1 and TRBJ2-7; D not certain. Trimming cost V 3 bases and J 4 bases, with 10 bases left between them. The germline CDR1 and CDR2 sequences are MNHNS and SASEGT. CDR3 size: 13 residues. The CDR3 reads CASSEETAYEQYF. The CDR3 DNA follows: TGTGCCAGCAGTGAGGAGACGGCTTACGAGCAGTACTTC.

CDR3 sequence reads: CASREQGRGNTIYF. Written as DNA, the CDR3 is TGTGCCAGCAGAGAACAGGGACGGGGAAACACCATATATTTT. This chain uses TRBV6-6 with TRBJ1-3, with D possibly matching TRBD1 (6 bases). CDR1 is MNHNY, CDR2 SVGAGI, per germline (reference sequence). The CDR3 runs to 14 residues. V was pared by 6 bases and J by 4 bases, with 13 bases between.

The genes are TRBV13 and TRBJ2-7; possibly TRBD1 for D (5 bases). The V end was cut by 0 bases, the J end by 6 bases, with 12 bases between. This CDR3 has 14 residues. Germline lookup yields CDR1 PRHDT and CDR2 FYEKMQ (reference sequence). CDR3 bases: TGTGCCAGCAGCTTAGGCCGAGCAGGGCGCGAGCAGTACTTC. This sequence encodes CASSLGRAGREQYF.

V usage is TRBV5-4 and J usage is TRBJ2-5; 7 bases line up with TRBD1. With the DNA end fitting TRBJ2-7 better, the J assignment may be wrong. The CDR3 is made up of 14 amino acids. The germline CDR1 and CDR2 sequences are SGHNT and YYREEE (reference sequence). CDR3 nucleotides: TGTGCCAGCAGCCCCAGGGACAGCGCGTACGAGCAGTACTTC. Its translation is CASSPRDSAYEQYF.

The CDR3 nucleotides read TGCAGCGTTGAAGGAAGCGCTACGGGGGGGGGACATGAGCAGTTCTTC. It specifies CSVEGSATGGGHEQFF. The gene calls are TRBV29-1 and TRBJ2-1, with 8 nucleotides matching TRBD2. J lost 8 bases, V lost 1 base, and 13 bases had no gene match. Germline V gene data show CDR1 as SQVTM and CDR2 as ANQGSEA. The CDR3 runs to 16 residues.

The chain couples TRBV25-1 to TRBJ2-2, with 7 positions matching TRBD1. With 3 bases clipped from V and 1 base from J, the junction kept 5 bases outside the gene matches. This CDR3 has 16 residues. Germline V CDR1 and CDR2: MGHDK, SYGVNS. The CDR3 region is CASSDFRQGNTGELFF. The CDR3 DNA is TGTGCCAGCAGTGACTTCCGACAGGGGAACACCGGGGAGCTGTTTTTT.

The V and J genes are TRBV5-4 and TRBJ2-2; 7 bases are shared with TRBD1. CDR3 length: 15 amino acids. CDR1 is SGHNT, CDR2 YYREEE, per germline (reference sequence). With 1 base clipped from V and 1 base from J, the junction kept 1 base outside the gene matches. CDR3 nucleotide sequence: TGTGCCAGCAGCTTGTGGACAGGGAACACCGGGGAGCTGTTTTTT. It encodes CASSLWTGNTGELFF.

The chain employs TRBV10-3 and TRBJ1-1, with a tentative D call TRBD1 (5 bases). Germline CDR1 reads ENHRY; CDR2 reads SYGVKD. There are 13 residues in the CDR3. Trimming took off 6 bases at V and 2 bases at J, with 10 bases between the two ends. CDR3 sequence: CAISKGDNTEAFF. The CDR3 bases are TGTGCCATCAGCAAAGGGGATAACACTGAAGCTTTCTTT.

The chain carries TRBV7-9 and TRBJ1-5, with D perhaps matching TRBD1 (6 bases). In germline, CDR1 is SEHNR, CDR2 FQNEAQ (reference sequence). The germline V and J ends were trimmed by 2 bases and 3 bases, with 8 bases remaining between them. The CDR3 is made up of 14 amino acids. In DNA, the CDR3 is TGTGCCAGCAGCTTACAGGGGTCCAATCAGCCCCAGCATTTT. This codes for CASSLQGSNQPQHF.

Here the CDR3 reads CASSQAQGAHSGNTIYF. The CDR3 DNA reads as TGCGCCAGCAGCCAAGCCCAGGGGGCACACTCTGGAAACACCATATATTTT. V is TRBV4-1 and J is TRBJ1-3, with 8 positions matching TRBD1. CDR3 length: 17 residues. Germline CDR1 and CDR2: MGHRA and YSYEKL. V gave up 1 base and J gave up 0 bases; unmatched junction bases: 5.

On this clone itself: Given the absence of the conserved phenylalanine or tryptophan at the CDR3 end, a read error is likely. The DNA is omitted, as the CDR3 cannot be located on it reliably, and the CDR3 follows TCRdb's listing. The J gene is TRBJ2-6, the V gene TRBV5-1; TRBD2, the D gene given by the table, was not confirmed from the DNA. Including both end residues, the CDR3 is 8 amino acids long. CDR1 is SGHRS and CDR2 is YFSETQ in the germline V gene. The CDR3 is CASSVRLA.

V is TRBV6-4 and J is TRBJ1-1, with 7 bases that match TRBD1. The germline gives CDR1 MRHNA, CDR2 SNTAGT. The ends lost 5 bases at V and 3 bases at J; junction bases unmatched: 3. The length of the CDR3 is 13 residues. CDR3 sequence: CASSLQGDTEAFF. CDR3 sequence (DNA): TGTGCCAGCAGTCTCCAGGGGGACACTGAAGCTTTCTTT.

The CDR3 DNA reads TGTGCCAGCAGCCAAGGGACAGGAATCTACGAGCAGTACTTC. Its translation is CASSQGTGIYEQYF. The chain is built from TRBV7-2 and TRBJ2-7, with 8 bases lining up with TRBD1. The trim removed 5 bases at V and 3 bases at J, leaving 6 bases unmatched. This CDR3 region has 14 residues. Germline lookup yields CDR1 SGHTA and CDR2 FQGNSA.

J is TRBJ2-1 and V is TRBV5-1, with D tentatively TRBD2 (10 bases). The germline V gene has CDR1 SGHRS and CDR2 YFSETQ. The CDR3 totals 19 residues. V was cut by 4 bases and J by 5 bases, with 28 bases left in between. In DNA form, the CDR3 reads TGCGCCAGCAGCACCCGGGACAGGGTCATAGGACTAGCGGACAATGAGCAGTTCTTC. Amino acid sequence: CASSTRDRVIGLADNEQFF. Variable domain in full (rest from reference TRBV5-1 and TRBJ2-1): KAGVTQTPRYLIKTRGQQVTLSCSPISGHRSVSWYQQTPGQGLQFLFEYFSETQRNKGNFPGRFSGRQFSNSRSEMNVSTLELGDSALYLCASSTRDRVIGLADNEQFFGPGTRLTVL.

The CDR3 DNA sequence: TGTGCCATCAGAAACTCGATGACTAGCACAGATACGCAGTATTTT. Translating gives CAIRNSMTSTDTQYF. The rearrangement joins TRBV10-3 to TRBJ2-3; unclear D gene. This CDR3 contains 15 residues. Trimming left V 6 bases short and J 0 bases short, with 13 bases between. The V gene's germline CDR1 is ENHRY and CDR2 SYGVKD.

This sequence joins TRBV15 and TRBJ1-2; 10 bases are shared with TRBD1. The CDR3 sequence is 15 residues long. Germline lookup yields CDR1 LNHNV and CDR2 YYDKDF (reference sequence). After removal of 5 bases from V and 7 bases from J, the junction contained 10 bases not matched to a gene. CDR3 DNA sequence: TGTGCCACCAGCTCCGCGGGACAGGGGTCCCCTGGCTACACCTTC. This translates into CATSSAGQGSPGYTF.

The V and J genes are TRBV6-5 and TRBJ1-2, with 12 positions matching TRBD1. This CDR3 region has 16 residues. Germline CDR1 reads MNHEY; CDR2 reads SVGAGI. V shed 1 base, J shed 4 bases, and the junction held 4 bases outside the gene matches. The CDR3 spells CASSYLGTGGFYGYTF. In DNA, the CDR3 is TGTGCCAGCAGTTACTTGGGGACAGGGGGCTTCTATGGCTACACCTTC.

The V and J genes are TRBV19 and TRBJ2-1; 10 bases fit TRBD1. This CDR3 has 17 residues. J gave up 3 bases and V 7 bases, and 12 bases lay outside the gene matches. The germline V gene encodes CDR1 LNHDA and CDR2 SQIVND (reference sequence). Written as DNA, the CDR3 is TGTGCCAGTACCGATCCCGTCGGGACAGGGGTCTACAATGAGCAGTTCTTC. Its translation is CASTDPVGTGVYNEQFF.

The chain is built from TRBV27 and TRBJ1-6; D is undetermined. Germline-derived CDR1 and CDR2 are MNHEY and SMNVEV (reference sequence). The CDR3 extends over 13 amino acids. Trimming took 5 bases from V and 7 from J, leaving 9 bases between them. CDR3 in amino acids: CASSPTRNSPLHF. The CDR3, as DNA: TGTGCCAGCAGTCCGACAAGGAATTCACCCCTCCACTTT.

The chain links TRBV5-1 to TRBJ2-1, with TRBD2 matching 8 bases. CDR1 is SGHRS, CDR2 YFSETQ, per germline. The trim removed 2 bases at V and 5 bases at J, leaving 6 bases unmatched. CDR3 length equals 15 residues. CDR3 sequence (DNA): TGCGCCAGCAGCTTCCCCGGGGGGGCTCACAATGAGCAGTTCTTC. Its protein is CASSFPGGAHNEQFF. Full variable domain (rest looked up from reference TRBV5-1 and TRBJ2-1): KAGVTQTPRYLIKTRGQQVTLSCSPISGHRSVSWYQQTPGQGLQFLFEYFSETQRNKGNFPGRFSGRQFSNSRSEMNVSTLELGDSALYLCASSFPGGAHNEQFFGPGTRLTVL.

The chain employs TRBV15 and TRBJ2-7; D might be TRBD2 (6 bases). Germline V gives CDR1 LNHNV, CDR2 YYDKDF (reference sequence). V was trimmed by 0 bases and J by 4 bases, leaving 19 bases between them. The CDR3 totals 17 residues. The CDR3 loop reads CATSRDFDREVLYEQYF. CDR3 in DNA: TGTGCCACCAGCAGAGATTTTGATAGGGAGGTCTTATACGAGCAGTACTTC.

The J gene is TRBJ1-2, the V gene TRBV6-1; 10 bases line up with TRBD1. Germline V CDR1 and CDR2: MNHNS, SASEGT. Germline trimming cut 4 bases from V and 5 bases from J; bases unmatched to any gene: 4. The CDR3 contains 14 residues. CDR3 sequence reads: CASSGQGARYGYTF. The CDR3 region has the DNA TGTGCCAGCAGTGGACAGGGGGCCCGGTATGGCTACACCTTC.

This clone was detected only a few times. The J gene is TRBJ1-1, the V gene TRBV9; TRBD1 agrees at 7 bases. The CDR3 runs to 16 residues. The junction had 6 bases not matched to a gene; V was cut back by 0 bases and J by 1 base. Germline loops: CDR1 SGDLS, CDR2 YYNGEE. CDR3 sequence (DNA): TGTGCCAGCAGCGTAGACCACAGGGGCGCGAACACTGAAGCTTTCTTT. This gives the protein CASSVDHRGANTEAFF. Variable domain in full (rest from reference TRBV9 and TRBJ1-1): DSGVTQTPKHLITATGQRVTLRCSPRSGDLSVYWYQQSLDQGLQFLIQYYNGEERAKGNILERFSAQQFPDLHSELNLSSLELGDSALYFCASSVDHRGANTEAFFGQGTRLTVV.

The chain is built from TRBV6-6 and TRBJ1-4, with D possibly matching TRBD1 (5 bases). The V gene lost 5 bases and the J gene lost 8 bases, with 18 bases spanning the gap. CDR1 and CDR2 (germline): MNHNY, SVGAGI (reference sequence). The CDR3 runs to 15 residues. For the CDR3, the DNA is TGTGCCAGCAGTGTGATAAGGGGTTTGAAGGAAAAACTGTTTTTT. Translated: CASSVIRGLKEKLFF.

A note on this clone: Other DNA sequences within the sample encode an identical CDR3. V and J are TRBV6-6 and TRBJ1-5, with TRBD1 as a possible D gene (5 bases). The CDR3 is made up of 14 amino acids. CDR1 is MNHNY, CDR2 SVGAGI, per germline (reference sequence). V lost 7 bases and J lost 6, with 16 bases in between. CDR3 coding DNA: TGTGCCAGCACTCAGGGCGGGGTGGCTCAGCCCCAGCATTTT. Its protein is CASTQGGVAQPQHF.

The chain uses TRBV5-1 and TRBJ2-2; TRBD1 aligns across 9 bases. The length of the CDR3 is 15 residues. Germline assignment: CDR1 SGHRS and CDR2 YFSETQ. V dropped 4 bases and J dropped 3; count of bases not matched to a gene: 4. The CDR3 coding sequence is TGCGCCAGCAGCGGCACAGGGGGCTACACCGGGGAGCTGTTTTTT. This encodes CASSGTGGYTGELFF.